This T cell receptor (beta chain) originates from a study of T cell repertoires in ileal Crohn's disease. The time point here: neoterminal ileum biopsy at postoperative endoscopy, about 6 months after surgery. The table came from immunoSEQ multiplex PCR; TCRdb's copy has only in-frame clones and leaves some out. The table includes about 13,000 clones, roughly 78% detected once. V lost 7 bases and J lost 7; bases outside the gene matches: 4. CDR3 size: 13 residues. Germline loops: CDR1 LNHDA, CDR2 SQIVND (reference sequence). V is TRBV19 and J is TRBJ1-5, with 10 nucleotides matching TRBD1. The sequence was obtained from an adult with Crohn's disease. Material: ileal tissue. CDR3 nucleotide sequence: TGTGCCAGTAAGGGGACAGGGGAGCAGCCCCAGCATTTT. This translates into CASKGTGEQPQHF.